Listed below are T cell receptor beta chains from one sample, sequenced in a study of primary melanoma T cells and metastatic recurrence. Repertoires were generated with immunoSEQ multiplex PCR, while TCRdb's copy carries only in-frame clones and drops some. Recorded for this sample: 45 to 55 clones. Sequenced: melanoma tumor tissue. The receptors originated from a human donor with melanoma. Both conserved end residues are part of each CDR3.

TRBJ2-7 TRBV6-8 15 CASSDRFRISYEQYF
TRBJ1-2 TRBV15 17 CATSRDRPQGANYGYIF
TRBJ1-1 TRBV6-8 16 CASSPTTGRMNTEAFF
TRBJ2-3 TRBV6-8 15 CAINSESLGKDTQYF
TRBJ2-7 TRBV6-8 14 CASSYLSAGNEQYF
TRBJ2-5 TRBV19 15 CASTRTGRPGETQYF
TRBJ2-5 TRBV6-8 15 CASSYSAGPQETQYF
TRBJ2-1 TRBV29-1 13 CSVADFAYNEQFF
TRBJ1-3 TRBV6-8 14 CAVTGANSGNTIYF
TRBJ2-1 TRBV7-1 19 CASSQVTGTSGSYYNEQFF
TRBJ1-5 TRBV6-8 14 CASSYSGSYQPQHF
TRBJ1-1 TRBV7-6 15 CASSRNRGLNTEAFF
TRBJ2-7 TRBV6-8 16 CASSPLGRGDSYEQYF
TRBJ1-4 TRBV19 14 CASTDRREGEKLFF
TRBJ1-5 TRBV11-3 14 CASSLYRVNQPQHF
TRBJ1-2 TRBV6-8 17 CASSFFPATGTNYGYTF
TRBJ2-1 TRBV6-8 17 CASRPRSREGSYNKQFF
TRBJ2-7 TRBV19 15 CASSIRYGSTYEQYF
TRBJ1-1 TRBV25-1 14 CASMDSGMNTEAFF
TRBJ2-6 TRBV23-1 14 CASSVSSGANVLTF
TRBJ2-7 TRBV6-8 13 CASSDWTGYEQYF
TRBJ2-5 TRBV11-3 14 CASSSTRKQETQYF